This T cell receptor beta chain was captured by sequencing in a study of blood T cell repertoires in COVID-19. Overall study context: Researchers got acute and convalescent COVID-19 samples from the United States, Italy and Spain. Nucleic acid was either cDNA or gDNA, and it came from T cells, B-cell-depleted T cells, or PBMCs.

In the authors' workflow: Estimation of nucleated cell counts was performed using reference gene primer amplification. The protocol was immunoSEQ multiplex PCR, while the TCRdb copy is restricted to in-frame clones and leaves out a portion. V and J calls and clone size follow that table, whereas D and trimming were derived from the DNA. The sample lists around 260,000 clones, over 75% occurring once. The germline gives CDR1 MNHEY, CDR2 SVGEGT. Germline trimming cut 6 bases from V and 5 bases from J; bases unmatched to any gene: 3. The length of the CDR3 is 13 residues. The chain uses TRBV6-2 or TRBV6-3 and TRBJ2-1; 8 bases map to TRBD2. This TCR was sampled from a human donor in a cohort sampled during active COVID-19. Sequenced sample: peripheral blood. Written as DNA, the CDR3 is TGTGCCAGCAGCGTACTAGCGGACAATGAGCAGTTCTTC. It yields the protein CASSVLADNEQFF.